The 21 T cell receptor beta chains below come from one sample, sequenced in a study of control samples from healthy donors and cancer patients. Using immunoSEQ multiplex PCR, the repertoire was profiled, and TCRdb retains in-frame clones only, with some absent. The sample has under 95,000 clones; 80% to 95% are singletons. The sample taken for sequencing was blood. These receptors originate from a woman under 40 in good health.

DNA for the CDR3: TGTGCCAGCAGTAAAATTACGCCCCGGGACAGGGGGCTCGAGCAGTACTTC. Translation gives CASSKITPRDRGLEQYF. The chain links TRBV28 to TRBJ2-7; 12 bases line up with TRBD1. Losses at the gene ends were 5 bases for V and 6 bases for J; bases not matched to a gene: 14. The CDR3 spans 17 residues. Germline CDR1 and CDR2: MDHEN and SYDVKM.

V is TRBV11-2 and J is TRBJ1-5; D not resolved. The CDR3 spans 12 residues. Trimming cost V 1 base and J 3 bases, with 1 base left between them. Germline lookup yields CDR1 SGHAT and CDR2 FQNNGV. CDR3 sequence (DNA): TGTGCCAGCAGCTTAGCCAATCAGCCCCAGCATTTT. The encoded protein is CASSLANQPQHF.

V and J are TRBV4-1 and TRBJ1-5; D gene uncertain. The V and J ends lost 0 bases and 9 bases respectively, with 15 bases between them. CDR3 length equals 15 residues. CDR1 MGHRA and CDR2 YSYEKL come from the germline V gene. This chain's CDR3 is CASSQDTGPASPQHF. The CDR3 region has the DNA TGCGCCAGCAGCCAAGATACCGGGCCGGCGTCGCCCCAGCATTTT.

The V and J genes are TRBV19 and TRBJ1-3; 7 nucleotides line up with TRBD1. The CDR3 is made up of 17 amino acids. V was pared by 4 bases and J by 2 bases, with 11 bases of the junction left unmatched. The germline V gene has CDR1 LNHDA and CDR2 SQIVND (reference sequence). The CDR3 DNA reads TGTGCCAGTAGTACCCGGAGACAGGGATCCGCTGGAAACACCATATATTTT. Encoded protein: CASSTRRQGSAGNTIYF.

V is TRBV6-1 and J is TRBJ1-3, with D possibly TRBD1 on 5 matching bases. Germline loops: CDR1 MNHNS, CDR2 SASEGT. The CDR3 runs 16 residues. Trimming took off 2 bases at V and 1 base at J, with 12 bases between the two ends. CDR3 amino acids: CASSEPGKGSGNTIYF. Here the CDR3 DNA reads TGTGCCAGCAGTGAACCCGGGAAGGGGTCTGGAAACACCATATATTTT.

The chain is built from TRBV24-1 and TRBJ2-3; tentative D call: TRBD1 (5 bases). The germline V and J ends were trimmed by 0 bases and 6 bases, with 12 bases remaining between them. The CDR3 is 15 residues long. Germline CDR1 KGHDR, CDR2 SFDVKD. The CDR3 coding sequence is TGTGCCACCAGTGATTTGTTCCAGGGTAGGGATACGCAGTATTTT. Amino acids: CATSDLFQGRDTQYF.

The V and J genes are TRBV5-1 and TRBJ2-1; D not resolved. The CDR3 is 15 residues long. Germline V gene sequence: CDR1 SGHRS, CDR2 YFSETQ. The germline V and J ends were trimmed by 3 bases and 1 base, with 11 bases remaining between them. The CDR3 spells CASSSDALSYNEQFF. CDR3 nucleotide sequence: TGCGCCAGCAGCTCCGACGCGTTATCCTACAATGAGCAGTTCTTC. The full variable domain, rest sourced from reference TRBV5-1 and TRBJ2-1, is KAGVTQTPRYLIKTRGQQVTLSCSPISGHRSVSWYQQTPGQGLQFLFEYFSETQRNKGNFPGRFSGRQFSNSRSEMNVSTLELGDSALYLCASSSDALSYNEQFFGPGTRLTVL.

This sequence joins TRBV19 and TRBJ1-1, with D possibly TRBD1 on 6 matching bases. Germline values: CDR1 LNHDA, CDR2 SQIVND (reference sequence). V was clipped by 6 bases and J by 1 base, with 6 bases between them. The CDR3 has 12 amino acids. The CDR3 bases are TGTGCCAGTAGGGACAGGAACACTGAAGCTTTCTTT. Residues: CASRDRNTEAFF.

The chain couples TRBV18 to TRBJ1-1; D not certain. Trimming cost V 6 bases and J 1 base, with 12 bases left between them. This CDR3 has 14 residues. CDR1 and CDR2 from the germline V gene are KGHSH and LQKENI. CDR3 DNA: TGTGCCAGCTCCCCCATCCCCAGGAACACTGAAGCTTTCTTT. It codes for CASSPIPRNTEAFF.

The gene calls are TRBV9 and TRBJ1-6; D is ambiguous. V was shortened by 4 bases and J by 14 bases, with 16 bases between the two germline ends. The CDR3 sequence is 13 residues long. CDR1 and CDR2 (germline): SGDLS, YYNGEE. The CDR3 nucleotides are TGTGCCAGCAGCCCGGACGTAGTTGGGGCCCTCCACTTT. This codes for CASSPDVVGALHF.

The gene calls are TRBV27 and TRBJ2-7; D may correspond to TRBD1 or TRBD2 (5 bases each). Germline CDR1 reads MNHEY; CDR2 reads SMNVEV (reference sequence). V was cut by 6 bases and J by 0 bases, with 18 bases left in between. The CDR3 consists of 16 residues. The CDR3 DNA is TGTGCCAGCAGCTCTTCCGGGACCCGGAGCTCCTACGAGCAGTACTTC. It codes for CASSSSGTRSSYEQYF.

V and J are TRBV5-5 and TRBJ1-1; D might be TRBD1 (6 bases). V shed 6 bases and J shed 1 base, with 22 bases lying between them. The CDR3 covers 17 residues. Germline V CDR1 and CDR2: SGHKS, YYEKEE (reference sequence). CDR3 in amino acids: CASTELSQGRANTEAFF. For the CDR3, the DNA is TGTGCCAGCACCGAGCTCTCACAGGGCCGGGCGAACACTGAAGCTTTCTTT. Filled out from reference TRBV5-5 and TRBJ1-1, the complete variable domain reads DAGVTQSPTHLIKTRGQQVTLRCSPISGHKSVSWYQQVLGQGPQFIFQYYEKEERGRGNFPDRFSARQFPNYSSELNVNALLLGDSALYLCASTELSQGRANTEAFFGQGTRLTVV.

CDR3 sequence (DNA): TGTGCCAGCAGCGTGTCTTTCGGCAAAAATGAGCAGTTCTTC. Amino acids: CASSVSFGKNEQFF. This sequence joins TRBV9 and TRBJ2-1; D gene uncertain. The ends were cut back, 2 bases at V and 7 bases at J, with 13 bases in the middle. CDR3 length equals 14 residues. Germline V lookup: CDR1 SGDLS, CDR2 YYNGEE.

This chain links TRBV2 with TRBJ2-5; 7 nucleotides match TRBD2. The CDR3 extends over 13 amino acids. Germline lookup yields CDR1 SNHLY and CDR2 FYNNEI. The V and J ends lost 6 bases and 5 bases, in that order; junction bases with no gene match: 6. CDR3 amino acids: CASSRGRGETQYF. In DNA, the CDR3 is TGTGCCAGCAGCCGCGGGAGAGGGGAGACCCAGTACTTC.

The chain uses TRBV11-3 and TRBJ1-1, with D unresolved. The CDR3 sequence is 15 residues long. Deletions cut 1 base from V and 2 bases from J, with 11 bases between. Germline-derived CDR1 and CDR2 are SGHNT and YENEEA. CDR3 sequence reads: CASSLVGGVNTEAFF. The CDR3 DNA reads TGTGCCAGCAGCTTAGTCGGCGGGGTTAACACTGAAGCTTTCTTT.

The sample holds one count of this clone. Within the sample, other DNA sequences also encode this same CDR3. The CDR3 protein is CASSLGGRYEQYF. The CDR3, as DNA: TGCGCCAGCAGCTTGGGAGGGAGATACGAGCAGTACTTC. The chain employs TRBV5-1 and TRBJ2-7, with D possibly matching TRBD2 (5 bases). V lost 0 bases and J 4 bases, leaving 8 bases between the germline ends. The CDR3 is made up of 13 amino acids. Per the germline V gene, CDR1 is SGHRS and CDR2 is YFSETQ.

In DNA, the CDR3 is TGTGCCAGCAGCTTGGAAGGCGGCCCCAGCTCCTACAATGAGCAGTTCTTC. Protein sequence: CASSLEGGPSSYNEQFF. The J gene is TRBJ2-1, the V gene TRBV5-5; D call uncertain. CDR3 length: 17 amino acids. The V and J ends lost 0 bases and 0 bases respectively, with 13 bases between them. The V gene's germline CDR1 is SGHKS and CDR2 YYEKEE (reference sequence).

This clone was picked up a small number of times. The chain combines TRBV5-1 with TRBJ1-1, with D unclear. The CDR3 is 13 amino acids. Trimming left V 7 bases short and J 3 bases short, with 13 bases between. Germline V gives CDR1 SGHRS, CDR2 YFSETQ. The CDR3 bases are TGCGCCAGCCTAGGGAACCATGACACTGAAGCTTTCTTT. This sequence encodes CASLGNHDTEAFF.

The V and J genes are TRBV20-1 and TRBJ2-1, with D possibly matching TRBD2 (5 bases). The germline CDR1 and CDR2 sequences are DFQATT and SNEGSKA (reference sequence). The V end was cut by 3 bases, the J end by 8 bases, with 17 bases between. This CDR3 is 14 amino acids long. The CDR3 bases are TGCAGTGCTAGTAGGTACCGAGGGATGGATGAGCAGTTCTTC. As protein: CSASRYRGMDEQFF.

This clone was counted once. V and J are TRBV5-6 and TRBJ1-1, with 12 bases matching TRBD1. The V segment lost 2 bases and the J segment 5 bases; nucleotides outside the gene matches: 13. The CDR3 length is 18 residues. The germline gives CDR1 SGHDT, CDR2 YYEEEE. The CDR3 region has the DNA TGTGCCAGCAGCTTAATGTCGGGACAGGGGGCCTCGGGGACTGAAGCTTTCTTT. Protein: CASSLMSGQGASGTEAFF.

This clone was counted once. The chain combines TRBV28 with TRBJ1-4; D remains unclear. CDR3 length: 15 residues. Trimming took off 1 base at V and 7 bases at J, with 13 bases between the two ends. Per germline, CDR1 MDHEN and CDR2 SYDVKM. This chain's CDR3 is CASSLSARRAEKLFF. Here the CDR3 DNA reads TGTGCCAGCAGTTTATCGGCCCGAAGGGCTGAAAAACTGTTTTTT.